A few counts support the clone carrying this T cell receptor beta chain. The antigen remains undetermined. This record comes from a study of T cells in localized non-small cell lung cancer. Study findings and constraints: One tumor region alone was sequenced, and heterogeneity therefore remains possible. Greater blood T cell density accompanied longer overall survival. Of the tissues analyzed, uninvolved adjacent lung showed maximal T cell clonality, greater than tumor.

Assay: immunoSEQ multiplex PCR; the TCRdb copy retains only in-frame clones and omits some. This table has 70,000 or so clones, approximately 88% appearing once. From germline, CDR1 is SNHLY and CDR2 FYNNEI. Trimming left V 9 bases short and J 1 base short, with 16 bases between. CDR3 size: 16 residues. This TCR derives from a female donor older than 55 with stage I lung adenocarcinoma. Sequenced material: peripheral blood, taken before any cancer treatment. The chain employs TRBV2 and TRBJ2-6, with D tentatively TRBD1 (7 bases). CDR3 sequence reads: CARGGQSPSGANVLTF. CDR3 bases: TGTGCCAGGGGGGGACAGTCCCCTTCTGGGGCCAACGTCCTGACTTTC.